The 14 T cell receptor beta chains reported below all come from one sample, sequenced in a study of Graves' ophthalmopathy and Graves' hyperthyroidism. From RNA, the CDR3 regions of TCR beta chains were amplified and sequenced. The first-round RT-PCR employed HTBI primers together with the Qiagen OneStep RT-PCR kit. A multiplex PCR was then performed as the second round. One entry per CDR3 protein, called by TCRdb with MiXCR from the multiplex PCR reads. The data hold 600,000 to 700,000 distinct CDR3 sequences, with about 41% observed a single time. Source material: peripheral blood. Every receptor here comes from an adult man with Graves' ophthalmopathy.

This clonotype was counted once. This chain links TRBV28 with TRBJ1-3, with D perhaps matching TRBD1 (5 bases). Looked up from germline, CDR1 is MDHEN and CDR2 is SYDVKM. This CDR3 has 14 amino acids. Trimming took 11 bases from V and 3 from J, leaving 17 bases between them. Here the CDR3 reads CAQPGGAFGNTIYF. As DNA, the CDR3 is TGTGCCCAACCCGGAGGGGCATTTGGAAACACCATATATTTT.

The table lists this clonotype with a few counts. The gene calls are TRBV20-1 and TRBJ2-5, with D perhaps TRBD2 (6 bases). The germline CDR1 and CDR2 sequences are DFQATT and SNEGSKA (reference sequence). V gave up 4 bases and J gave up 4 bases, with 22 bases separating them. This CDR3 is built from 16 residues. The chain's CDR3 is CSAKGRWEESVETQYF. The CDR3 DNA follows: TGCAGTGCTAAGGGACGATGGGAGGAATCTGTAGAGACCCAGTACTTC.

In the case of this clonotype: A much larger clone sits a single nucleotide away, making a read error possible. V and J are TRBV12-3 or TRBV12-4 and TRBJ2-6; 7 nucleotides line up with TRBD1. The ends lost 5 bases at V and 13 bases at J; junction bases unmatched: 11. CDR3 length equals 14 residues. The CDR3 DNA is TGTGCCAGCAGTCTTGGACAGGCGTCGGAAGTCCTGACTTTC. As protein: CASSLGQASEVLTF.

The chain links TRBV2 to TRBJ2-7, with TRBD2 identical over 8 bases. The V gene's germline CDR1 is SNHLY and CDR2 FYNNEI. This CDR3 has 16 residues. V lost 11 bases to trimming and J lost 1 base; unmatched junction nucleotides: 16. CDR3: CAWGRWVAGGSYEQYF. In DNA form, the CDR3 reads TGTGCCTGGGGAAGATGGGTGGCGGGGGGATCCTACGAGCAGTACTTC.

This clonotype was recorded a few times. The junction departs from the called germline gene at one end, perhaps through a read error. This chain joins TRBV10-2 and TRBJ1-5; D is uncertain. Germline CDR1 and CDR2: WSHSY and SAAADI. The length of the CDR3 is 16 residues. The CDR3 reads CASSESPDRVNQPQHF. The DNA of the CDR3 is TGTGCCAGCAGTGAATCTCCGGACCGCGTTAATCAGCCCCAGCATTTT.

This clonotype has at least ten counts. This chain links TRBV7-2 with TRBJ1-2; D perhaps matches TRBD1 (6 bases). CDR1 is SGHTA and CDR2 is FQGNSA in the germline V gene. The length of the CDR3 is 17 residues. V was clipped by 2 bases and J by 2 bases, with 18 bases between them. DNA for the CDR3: TGTGCCAGCAGCTTAACGTCTGGGGGGGGCAAGAACTATGGCTACACCTTC. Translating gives CASSLTSGGGKNYGYTF.

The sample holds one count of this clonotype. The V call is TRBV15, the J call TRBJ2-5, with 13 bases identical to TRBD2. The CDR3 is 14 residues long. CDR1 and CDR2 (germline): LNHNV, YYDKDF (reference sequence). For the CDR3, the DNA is TGTGCTACTACTAGCGGGGGGGCACTAGAGACCCAGTACTTC. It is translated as CATTSGGALETQYF.

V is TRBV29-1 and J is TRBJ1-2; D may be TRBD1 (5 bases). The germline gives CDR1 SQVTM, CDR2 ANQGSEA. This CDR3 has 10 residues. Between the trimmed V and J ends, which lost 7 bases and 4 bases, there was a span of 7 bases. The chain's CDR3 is CSAGTYGYTF. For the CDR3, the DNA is TGCAGCGCTGGGACCTATGGCTACACCTTC.

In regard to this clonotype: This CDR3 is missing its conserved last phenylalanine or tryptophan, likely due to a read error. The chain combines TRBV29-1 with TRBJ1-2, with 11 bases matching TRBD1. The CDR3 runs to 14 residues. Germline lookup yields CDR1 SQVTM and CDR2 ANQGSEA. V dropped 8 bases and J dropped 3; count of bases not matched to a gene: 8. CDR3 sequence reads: CSSGTGGHHYGYTL. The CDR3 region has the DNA TGCAGCAGTGGGACAGGGGGACACCACTATGGCTACACCCTC.

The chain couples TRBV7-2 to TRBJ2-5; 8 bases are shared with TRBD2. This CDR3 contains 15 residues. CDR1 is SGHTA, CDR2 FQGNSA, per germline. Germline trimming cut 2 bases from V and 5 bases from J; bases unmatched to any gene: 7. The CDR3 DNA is TGTGCCAGCAGCTTACACCCGGGGGGGTCGGAGACCCAGTACTTC. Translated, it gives CASSLHPGGSETQYF.

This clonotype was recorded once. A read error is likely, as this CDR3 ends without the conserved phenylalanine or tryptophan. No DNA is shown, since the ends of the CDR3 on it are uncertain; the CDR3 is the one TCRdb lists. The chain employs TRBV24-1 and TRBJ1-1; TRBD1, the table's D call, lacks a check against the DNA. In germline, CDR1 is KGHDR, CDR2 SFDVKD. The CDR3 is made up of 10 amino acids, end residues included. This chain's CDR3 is CATSAQKGDR.

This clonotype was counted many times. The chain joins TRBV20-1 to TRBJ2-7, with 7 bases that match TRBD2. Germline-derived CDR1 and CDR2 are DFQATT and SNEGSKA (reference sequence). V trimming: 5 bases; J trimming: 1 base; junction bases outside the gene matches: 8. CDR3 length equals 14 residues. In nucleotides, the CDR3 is TGCAGTGCTCGGGGCCCTAGCGGATCCTACGAGCAGTACTTC. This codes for CSARGPSGSYEQYF.

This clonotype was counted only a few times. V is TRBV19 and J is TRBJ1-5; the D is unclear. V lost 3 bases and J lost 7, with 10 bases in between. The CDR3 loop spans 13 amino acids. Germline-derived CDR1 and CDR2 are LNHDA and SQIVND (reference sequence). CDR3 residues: CASSIVREQPQHF. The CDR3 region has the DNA TGTGCCAGTAGTATTGTCCGGGAGCAGCCCCAGCATTTT.

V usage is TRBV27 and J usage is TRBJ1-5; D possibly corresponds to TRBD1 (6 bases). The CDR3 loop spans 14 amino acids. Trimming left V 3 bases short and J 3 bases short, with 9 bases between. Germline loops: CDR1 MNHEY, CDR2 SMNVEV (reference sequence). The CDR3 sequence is CASSFAGVNQPQHF. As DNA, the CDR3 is TGTGCCAGCAGTTTTGCAGGGGTCAATCAGCCCCAGCATTTT.